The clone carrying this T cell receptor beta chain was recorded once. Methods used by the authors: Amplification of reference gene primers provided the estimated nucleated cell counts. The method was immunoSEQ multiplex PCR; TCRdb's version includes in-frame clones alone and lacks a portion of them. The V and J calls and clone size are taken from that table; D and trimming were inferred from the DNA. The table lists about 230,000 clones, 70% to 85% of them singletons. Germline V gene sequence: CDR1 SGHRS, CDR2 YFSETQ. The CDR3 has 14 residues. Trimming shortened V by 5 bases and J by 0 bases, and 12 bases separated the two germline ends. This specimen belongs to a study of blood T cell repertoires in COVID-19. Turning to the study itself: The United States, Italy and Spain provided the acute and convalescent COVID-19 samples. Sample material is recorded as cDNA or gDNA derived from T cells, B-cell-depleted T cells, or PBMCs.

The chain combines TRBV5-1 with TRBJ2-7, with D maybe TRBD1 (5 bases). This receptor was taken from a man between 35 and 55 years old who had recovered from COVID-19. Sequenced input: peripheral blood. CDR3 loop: CASRDRGSSYEQYF. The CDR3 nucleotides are TGCGCCAGCAGAGACAGAGGTAGCTCCTACGAGCAGTACTTC. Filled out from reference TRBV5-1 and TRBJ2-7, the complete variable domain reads KAGVTQTPRYLIKTRGQQVTLSCSPISGHRSVSWYQQTPGQGLQFLFEYFSETQRNKGNFPGRFSGRQFSNSRSEMNVSTLELGDSALYLCASRDRGSSYEQYFGPGTRLTVT.